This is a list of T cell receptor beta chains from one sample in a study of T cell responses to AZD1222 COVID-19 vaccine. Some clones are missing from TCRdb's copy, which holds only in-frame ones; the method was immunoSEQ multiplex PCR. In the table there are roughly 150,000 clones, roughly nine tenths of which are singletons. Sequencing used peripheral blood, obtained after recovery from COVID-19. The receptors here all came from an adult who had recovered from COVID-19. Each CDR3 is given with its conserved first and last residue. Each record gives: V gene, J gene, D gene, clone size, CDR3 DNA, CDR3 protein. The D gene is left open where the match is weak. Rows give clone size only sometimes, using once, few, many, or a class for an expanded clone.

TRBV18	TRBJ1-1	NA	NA	TGTGCCAGCTCAAACACGGGAGGGAACACTGAAGCTTTCTTT	CASSNTGGNTEAFF
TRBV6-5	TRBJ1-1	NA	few	NA	CASSTSAGTEAFF
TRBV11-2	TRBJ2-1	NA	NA	TGTGCCAGCAGCCAAAATGAGCAGTTCTTC	CASSQNEQFF
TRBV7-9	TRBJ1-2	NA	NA	TGTGCCAGCAGCTTAGCTCCGACGTATGGCTACACCTTC	CASSLAPTYGYTF
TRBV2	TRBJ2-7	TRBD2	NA	TGTGCCAGCACCGTGGGAGGGACTAGCGGGGCCGAGCAGTACTTC	CASTVGGTSGAEQYF
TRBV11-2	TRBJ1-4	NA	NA	TGTGCCAGCAGCCGAAACAGAAATGAAAAACTGTTTTTT	CASSRNRNEKLFF
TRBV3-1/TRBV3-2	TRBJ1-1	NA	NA	TGTGCCAGCAGCCAAGTAACCCTCAACACTGAAGCTTTCTTT	CASSQVTLNTEAFF
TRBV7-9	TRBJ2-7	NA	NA	TGTGCCAGCAGCTCCACAGGGATCCACGAGCAGTACTTC	CASSSTGIHEQYF
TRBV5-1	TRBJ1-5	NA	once	TGCGCCAGCAGCTTGGAGCCGGGCCCAAGGCCCCAGCATTTT	CASSLEPGPRPQHF
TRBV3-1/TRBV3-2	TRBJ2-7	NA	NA	TGTGCCAGCAGCCAAGATTGGGGCAGCTCCTACGAGCAGTACTTC	CASSQDWGSSYEQYF
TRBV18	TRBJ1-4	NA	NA	TGTGCCAGCTCACAAGGGATTCCGCGTAATGAAAAACTGTTTTTT	CASSQGIPRNEKLFF
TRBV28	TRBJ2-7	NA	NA	TGTGCCAGCACACCGGCGTCAGGATGGGAGCAGTACTTC	CASTPASGWEQYF
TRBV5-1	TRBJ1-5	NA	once	TGCGCCAGCAGTTCCTTCCCGGGGGCAAGTCAGCCCCAGCATTTT	CASSSFPGASQPQHF
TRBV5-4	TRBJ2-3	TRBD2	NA	TGTGCCAGCAGCTCAGCGGGACTAGCGGGAGTTACAGATACGCAGTATTTT	CASSSAGLAGVTDTQYF
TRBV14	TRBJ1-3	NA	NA	TGTGCCAGCAGCTCTCGCATCATTACTGGAAACACCATATATTTT	CASSSRIITGNTIYF
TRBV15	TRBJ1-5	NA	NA	TGTGCCACCAGCAGAGAGGGGGCAGGGCGGTATAGCAATCAGCCCCAGCATTTT	CATSREGAGRYSNQPQHF
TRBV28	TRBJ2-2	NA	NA	TGTGCCATCCAGAGGGCGGACACCGGGGAGCTGTTTTTT	CAIQRADTGELFF
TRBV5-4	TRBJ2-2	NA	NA	TGTGCCAGCAGCCGTGATAGCGGGGAGCTGTTTTTT	CASSRDSGELFF
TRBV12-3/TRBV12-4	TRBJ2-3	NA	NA	TGTGCCAGCAGCGTTCATGTTCCAGATACGCAGTATTTT	CASSVHVPDTQYF
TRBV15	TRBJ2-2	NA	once	TGTGCCACCAGCAGAGGGGACCCGAACACCGGGGAGCTGTTTTTT	CATSRGDPNTGELFF
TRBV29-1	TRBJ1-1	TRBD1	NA	TGCAGCGTCTCCACAGGGGGCGGCACTGAAGCTTTCTTT	CSVSTGGGTEAFF
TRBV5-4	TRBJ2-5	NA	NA	TGTGCCAGCAGCCCTCAGGGAGAAACGGAGACCCAGTACTTC	CASSPQGETETQYF
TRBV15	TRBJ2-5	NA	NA	TGTGCCACCAGCAGGGGGAGAAGTAAGGAGACCCAGTACTTC	CATSRGRSKETQYF
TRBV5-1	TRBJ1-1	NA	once	TGCGCCAGCAGTTCCGGACAGAACACTGAAGCTTTCTTT	CASSSGQNTEAFF
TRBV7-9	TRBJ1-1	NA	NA	TGTGCCAGCAGCCGCCCCCCTCCAAGTCGGGAAGCTTTCTTT	CASSRPPPSREAFF
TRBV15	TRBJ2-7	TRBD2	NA	TGTGCCACCAGCACTGGACTAGCGGGAGCACCTTACGAGCAGTACTTC	CATSTGLAGAPYEQYF
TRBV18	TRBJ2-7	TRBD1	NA	TGTGCCAGCTCACCTGGACAGGGTGGCTCCTACGAGCAGTACTTC	CASSPGQGGSYEQYF
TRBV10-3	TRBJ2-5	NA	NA	TGTGCCATCAGTGGGGAGAAGGAGGGAGAGACCCAGTACTTC	CAISGEKEGETQYF
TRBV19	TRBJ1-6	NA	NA	TGTGCCAGTAGGGACCTGACAGCGAGCTCCTATAATTCACCCCTCCACTTT	CASRDLTASSYNSPLHF
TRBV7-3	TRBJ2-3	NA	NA	TGTGCCAGCAGCCCGTCCGGCGGGGATACCTTGGGGACAGATACGCAGTATTTT	CASSPSGGDTLGTDTQYF
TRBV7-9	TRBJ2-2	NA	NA	TGTGCCAGCAGTTCTTCAGGGAGCACCGGGGAGCTGTTTTTT	CASSSSGSTGELFF
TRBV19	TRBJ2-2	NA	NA	TGTGCCAGCGCCTCCTGGGCCGCAGATGGCACCGGGGAGCTGTTTTTT	CASASWAADGTGELFF
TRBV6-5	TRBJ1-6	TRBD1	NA	TGTGCCAGCAGCCCAGCAAAGGGGGCGAATTCACCCCTCCACTTT	CASSPAKGANSPLHF
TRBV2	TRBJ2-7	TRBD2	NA	TGTGCCAGCAGTCGACTAGCGGTAGGCGAGCAGTACTTC	CASSRLAVGEQYF
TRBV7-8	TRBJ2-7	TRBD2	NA	TGTGCCAGCAGCTTATTGTCTAGCGGATACTACGAGCAGTACTTC	CASSLLSSGYYEQYF
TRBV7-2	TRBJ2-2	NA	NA	TGTGCCAGCAGGGCCGGCGATGGGGGATTTACCGGGGAGCTGTTTTTT	CASRAGDGGFTGELFF
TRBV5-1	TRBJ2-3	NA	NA	TGCGCCAGCAGCTTGGTACAGTACACAGATACGCAGTATTTT	CASSLVQYTDTQYF
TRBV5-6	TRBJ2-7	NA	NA	TGTGCCAGCAGCTTAAGGCACTACGAGCAGTACTTC	CASSLRHYEQYF
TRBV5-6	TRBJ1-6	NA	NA	TGTGCCAGCAGCTTAGGACACGCGACACCCCTCCACTTT	CASSLGHATPLHF
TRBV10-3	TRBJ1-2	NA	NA	TGTGCCATCTTACCCCTTGGGGGCTATGGCTACACCTTC	CAILPLGGYGYTF
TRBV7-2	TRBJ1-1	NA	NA	TGTGCCAGCAGCTACTTACCTCAGGGGAGCACTGAAGCTTTCTTT	CASSYLPQGSTEAFF
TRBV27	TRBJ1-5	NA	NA	TGTGCCAGCAGTGGGGGTTGGGGGAGCAATCAGCCCCAGCATTTT	CASSGGWGSNQPQHF
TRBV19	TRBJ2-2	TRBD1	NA	TGTGCCAGTAGTTCCTCCACAGGGGTCCCCGGGGAGCTGTTTTTT	CASSSSTGVPGELFF
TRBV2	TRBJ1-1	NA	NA	TGTGCCAGCAAGGGAGACGGACTTTTTGAAGCTTTCTTT	CASKGDGLFEAFF
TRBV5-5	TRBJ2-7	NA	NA	TGTGCCAGCAGTGTGACGGGACGCTACGAGCAGTACTTC	CASSVTGRYEQYF
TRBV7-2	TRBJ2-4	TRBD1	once	TGTGCCAGCAGCTCGTGGACAGGGGGCTATAGGGACATTCAGTACTTC	CASSSWTGGYRDIQYF
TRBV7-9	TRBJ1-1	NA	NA	TGTGCCAGCAGCGACCCTACCGGGACACAGGGCACTGAAGCTTTCTTT	CASSDPTGTQGTEAFF
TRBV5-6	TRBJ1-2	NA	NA	TGTGCCAGCAGCTTGGCAGCCAGGGGCGTTTATGGCTACACCTTC	CASSLAARGVYGYTF
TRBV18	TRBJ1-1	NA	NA	TGTGCCAGCTCACCTCTTCAGGGGAACACTGAAGCTTTCTTT	CASSPLQGNTEAFF
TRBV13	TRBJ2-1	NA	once	TGTGCCAGCAGCTTAGATGAGCAGTTCTTC	CASSLDEQFF
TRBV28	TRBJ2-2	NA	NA	TGTGCCAGCAGGCTTCAGGGGTACACCGGGGAGCTGTTTTTT	CASRLQGYTGELFF
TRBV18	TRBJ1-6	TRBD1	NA	TGTGCCAGCTCGCCAGACAGGGAATCCCCCCTCCACTTT	CASSPDRESPLHF
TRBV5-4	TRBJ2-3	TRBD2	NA	TGTGCCAGCAGCGAACCGACTAGCGCGTCCACAGATACGCAGTATTTT	CASSEPTSASTDTQYF